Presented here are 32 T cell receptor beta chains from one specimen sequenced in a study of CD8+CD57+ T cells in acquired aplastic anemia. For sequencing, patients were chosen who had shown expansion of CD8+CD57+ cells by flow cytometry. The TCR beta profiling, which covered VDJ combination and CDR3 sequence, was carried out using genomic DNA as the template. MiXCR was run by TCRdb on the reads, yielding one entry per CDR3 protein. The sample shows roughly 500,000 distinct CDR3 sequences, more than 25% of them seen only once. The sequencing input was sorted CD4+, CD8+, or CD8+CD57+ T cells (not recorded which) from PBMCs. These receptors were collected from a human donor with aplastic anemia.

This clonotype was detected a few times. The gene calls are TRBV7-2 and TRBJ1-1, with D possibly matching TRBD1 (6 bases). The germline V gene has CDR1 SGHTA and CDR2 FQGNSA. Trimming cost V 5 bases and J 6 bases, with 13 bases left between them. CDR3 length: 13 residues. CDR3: CASSGGVGPEAFF. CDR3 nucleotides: TGTGCCAGCAGCGGGGGCGTTGGGCCTGAAGCTTTCTTT. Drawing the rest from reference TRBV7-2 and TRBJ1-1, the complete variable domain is GAGVSQSPSNKVTEKGKDVELRCDPISGHTALYWYRQSLGQGLEFLIYFQGNSAPDKSGLPSDRFSAERTGGSVSTLTIQRTQQEDSAVYLCASSGGVGPEAFFGQGTRLTVV.

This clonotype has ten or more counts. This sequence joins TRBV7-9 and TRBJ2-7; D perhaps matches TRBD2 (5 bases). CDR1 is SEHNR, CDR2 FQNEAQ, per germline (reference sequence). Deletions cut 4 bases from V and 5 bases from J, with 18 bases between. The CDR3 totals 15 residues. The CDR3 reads CASSSTPSSIHEQYF. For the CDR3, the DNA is TGTGCCAGCAGCTCAACCCCGTCTAGCATCCACGAGCAGTACTTC.

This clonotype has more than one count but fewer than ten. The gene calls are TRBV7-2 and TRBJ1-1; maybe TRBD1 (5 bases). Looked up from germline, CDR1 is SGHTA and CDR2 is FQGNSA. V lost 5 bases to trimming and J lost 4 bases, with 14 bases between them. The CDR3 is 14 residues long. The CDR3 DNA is TGTGCCAGCAGCCCGAGCAGGGAGACCACTGAAGCTTTCTTT. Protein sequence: CASSPSRETTEAFF.

In DNA form, the CDR3 reads TGTGCCAGCAGCTTAATGGGTCCAACTAATGAAAAACTGTTTTTT. Translating gives CASSLMGPTNEKLFF. The chain employs TRBV7-9 and TRBJ1-4; D call uncertain. The CDR3 is 15 residues long. Germline CDR1 reads SEHNR; CDR2 reads FQNEAQ (reference sequence). Trimming stripped 2 bases from V and 0 bases from J, with 7 bases between.

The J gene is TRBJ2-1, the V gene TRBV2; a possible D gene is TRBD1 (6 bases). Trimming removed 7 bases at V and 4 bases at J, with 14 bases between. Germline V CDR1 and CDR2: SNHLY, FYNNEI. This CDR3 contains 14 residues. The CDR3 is CASNQGPNYNEQFF. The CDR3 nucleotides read TGTGCCAGCAACCAGGGGCCCAATTACAATGAGCAGTTCTTC.

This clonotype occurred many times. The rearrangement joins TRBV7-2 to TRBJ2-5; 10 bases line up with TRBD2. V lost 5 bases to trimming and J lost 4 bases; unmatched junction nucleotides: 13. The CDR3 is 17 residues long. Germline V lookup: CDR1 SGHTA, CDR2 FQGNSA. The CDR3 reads CASSAQRGGLSPETQYF. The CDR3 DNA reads TGTGCCAGCAGCGCCCAGCGGGGGGGCCTATCCCCAGAGACCCAGTACTTC.

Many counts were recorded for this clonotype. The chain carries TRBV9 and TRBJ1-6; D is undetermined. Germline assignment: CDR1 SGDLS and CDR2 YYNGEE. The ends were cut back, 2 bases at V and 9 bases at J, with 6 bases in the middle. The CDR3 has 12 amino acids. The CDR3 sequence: CASSVGGSPLHF. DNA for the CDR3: TGTGCCAGCAGCGTGGGTGGTTCACCCCTCCACTTT.

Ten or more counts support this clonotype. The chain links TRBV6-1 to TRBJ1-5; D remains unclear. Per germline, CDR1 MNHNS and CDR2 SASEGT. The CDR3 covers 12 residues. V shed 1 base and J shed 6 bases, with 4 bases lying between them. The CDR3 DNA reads TGTGCCAGCAGTGAAGGGGGTCAGCCCCAGCATTTT. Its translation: CASSEGGQPQHF.

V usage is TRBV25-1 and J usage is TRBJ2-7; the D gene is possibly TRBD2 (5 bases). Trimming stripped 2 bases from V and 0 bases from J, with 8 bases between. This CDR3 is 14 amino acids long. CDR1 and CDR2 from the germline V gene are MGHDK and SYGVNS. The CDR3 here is CASSEDYGSYEQYF. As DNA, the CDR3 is TGTGCCAGCAGTGAAGACTATGGCTCCTACGAGCAGTACTTC.

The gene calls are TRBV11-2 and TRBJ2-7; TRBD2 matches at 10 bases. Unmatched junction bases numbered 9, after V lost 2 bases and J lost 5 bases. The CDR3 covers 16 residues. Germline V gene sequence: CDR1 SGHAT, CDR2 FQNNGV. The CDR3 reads CASSLIKAGGPHEQYF. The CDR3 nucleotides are TGTGCCAGCAGCTTAATAAAAGCGGGAGGGCCGCACGAGCAGTACTTC.

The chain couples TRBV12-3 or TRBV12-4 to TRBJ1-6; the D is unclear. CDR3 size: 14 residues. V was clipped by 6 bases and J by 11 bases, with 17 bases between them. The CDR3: CASRAPGRGPPLHF. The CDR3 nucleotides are TGTGCCAGCAGGGCCCCCGGCCGCGGACCACCCCTCCACTTT.

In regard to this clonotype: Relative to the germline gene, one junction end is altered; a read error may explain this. The CDR3 is CASSLDSGDRELFF. The CDR3 DNA reads TGCGCCAGCAGCTTGGATTCAGGGGACAGGGAACTGTTTTTT. V is TRBV5-1 and J is TRBJ2-2; TRBD1 agrees at 9 bases. The length of the CDR3 is 14 residues. Germline V gene data show CDR1 as SGHRS and CDR2 as YFSETQ.

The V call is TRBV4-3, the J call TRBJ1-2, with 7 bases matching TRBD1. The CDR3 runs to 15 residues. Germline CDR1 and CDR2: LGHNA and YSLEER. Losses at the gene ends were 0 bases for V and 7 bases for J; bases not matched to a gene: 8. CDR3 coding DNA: TGCGCCAGCAGCCAAGAGGACAGGACCCTCGGTGGCTACACCTTC. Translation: CASSQEDRTLGGYTF.

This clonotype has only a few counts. DNA for the CDR3: TGTGCCAGCAGCCCCGCGACCAAAGCTACAGATACGCAGTATTTT. This sequence encodes CASSPATKATDTQYF. This chain joins TRBV11-1 and TRBJ2-3; D gene uncertain. With 5 bases removed from V and 3 bases from J, the gap between germline ends came to 15 bases. CDR3 length: 15 residues. The germline gives CDR1 SGHAT, CDR2 FQDESV (reference sequence).

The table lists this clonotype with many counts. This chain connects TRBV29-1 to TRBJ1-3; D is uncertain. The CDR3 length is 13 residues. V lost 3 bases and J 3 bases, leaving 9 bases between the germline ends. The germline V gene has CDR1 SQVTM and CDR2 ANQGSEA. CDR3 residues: CSVDRQHGNTIYF. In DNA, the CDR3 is TGCAGCGTTGATCGGCAGCATGGAAACACCATATATTTT.

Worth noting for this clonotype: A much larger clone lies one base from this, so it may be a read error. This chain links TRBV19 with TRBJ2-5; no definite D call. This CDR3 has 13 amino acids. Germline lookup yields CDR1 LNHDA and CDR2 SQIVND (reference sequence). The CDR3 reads CASSGSLQGTQYF. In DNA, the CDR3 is TGTGCCAGTAGTGGGTCCCTTCAAGGGACCCAGTACTTC.

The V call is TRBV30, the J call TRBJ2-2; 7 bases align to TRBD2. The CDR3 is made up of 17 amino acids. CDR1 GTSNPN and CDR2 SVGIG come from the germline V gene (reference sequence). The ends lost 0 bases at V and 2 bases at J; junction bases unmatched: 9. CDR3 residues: CAWSVIGWEGNTGELFF. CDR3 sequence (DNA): TGTGCCTGGAGTGTAATAGGGTGGGAGGGAAACACCGGGGAGCTGTTTTTT.

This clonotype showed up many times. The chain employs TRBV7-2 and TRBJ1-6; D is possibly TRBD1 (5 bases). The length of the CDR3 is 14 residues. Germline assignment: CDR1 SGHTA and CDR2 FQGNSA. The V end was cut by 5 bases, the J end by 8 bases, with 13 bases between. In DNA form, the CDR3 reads TGTGCCAGCAGCGTCCGGGACGTCCATTCACCCCTCCACTTT. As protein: CASSVRDVHSPLHF.

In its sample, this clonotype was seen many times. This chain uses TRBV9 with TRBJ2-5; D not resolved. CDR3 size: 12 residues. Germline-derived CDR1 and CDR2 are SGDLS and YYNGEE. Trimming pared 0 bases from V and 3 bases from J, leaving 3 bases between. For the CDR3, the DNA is TGTGCCAGCAGCGTAGACGAAGAGACCCAGTACTTC. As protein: CASSVDEETQYF.

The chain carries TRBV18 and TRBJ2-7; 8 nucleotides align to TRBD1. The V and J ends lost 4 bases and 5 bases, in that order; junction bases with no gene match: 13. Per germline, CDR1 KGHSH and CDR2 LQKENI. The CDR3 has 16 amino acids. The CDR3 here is CASSLYADRVRDEQYF. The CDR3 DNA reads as TGTGCCAGCTCACTGTATGCGGACAGGGTAAGGGACGAGCAGTACTTC.

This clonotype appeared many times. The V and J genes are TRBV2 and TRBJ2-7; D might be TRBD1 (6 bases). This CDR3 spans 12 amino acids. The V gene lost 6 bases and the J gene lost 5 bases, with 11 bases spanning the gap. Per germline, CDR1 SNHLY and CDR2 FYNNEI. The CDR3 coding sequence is TGTGCCAGCAGGGGCAGGGGCCACGAGCAGTACTTC. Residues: CASRGRGHEQYF. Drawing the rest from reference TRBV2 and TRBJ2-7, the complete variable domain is EPEVTQTPSHQVTQMGQEVILRCVPISNHLYFYWYRQILGQKVEFLVSFYNNEISEKSEIFDDQFSVERPDGSNFTLKIRSTKLEDSAMYFCASRGRGHEQYFGPGTRLTVT.

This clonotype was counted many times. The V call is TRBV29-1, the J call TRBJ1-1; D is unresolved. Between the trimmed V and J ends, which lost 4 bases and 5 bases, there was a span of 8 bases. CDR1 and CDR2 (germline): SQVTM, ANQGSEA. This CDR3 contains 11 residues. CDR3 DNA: TGCAGCGTTGGGTCGGGGACTGAAGCTTTCTTT. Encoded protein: CSVGSGTEAFF.

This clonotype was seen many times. The CDR3 protein is CASRMDRPMNTEAFF. The CDR3 DNA sequence: TGTGCCAGCAGGATGGACAGACCAATGAACACTGAAGCTTTCTTT. This chain links TRBV2 with TRBJ1-1; maybe TRBD1 (6 bases). The V and J ends lost 6 bases and 0 bases respectively, with 14 bases between them. Germline V lookup: CDR1 SNHLY, CDR2 FYNNEI. This CDR3 contains 15 residues. Based on the CDR3 plus reference TRBV2 and TRBJ1-1, the full variable domain is EPEVTQTPSHQVTQMGQEVILRCVPISNHLYFYWYRQILGQKVEFLVSFYNNEISEKSEIFDDQFSVERPDGSNFTLKIRSTKLEDSAMYFCASRMDRPMNTEAFFGQGTRLTVV.

This CDR3 is CASSDGTLNQPQHF. The CDR3 coding sequence is TGTGCCAGCAGCGATGGGACACTGAATCAGCCCCAGCATTTT. The chain joins TRBV11-1 to TRBJ1-5, with D perhaps matching TRBD1 (6 bases). Germline V gives CDR1 SGHAT, CDR2 FQDESV (reference sequence). Trimming cost V 5 bases and J 4 bases, with 12 bases left between them. This CDR3 contains 14 residues.

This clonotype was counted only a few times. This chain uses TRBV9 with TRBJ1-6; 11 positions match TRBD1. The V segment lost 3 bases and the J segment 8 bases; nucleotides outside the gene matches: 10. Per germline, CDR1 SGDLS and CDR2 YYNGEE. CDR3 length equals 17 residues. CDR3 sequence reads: CASSGWTGGLLDSPLHF. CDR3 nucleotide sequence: TGTGCCAGCAGCGGTTGGACAGGGGGCCTTCTAGATTCACCCCTCCACTTT.

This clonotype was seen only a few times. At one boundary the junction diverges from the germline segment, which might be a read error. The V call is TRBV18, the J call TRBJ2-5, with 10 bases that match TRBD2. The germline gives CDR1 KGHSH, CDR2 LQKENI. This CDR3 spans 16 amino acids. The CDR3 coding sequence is TGTGCCGGCTCACCACTTCCCCTAGCGGGGGAAGAGACCCAGTACTTC. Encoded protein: CAGSPLPLAGEETQYF.

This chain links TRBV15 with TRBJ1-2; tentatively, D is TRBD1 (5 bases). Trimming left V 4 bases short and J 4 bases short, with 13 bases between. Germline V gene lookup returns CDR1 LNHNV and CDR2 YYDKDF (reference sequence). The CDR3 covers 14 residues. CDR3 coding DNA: TGTGCCACCAGCAAGGTGGGGCAGCTCTATGGCTACACCTTC. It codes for CATSKVGQLYGYTF.

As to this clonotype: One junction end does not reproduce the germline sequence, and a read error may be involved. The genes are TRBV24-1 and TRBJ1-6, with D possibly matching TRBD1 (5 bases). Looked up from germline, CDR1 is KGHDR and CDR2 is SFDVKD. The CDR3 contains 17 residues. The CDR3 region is CASSYSGGGGGDSPLHF. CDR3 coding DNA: TGTGCCAGCAGTTACTCTGGTGGGGGGGGGGGGGATTCACCCCTCCACTTT.

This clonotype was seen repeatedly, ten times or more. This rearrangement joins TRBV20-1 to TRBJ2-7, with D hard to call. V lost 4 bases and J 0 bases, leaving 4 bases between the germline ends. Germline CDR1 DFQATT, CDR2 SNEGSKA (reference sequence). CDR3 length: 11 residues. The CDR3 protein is CSAKLSYEQYF. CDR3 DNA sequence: TGCAGTGCTAAACTCTCCTACGAGCAGTACTTC.

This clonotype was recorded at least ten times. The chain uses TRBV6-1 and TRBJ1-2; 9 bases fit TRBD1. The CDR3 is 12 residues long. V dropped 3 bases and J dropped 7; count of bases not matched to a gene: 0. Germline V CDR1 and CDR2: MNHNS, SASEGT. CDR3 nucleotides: TGTGCCAGCAGTGAGGGACAGGGTGGCTACACCTTC. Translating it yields CASSEGQGGYTF.

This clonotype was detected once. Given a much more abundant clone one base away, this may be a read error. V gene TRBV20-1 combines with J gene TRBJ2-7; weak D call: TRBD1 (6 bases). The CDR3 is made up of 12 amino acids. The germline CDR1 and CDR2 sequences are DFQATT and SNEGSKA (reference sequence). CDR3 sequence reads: CSARMTGYEQHF. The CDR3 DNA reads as TGCAGTGCTAGGATGACAGGTTACGAGCAGCACTTC.

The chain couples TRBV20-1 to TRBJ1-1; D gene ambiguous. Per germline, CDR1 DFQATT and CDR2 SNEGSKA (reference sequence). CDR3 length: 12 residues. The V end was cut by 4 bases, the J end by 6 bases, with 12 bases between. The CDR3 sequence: CSAITTGAEAFF. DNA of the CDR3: TGCAGTGCTATCACTACGGGAGCTGAAGCTTTCTTT.